This T cell receptor beta chain is drawn from a study of T cells in Graves' hyperthyroidism and ophthalmopathy. About the research overall: At the time of initial diagnosis and before any treatment, peripheral blood was collected.

The source material, RNA transcripts, was used to amplify TCR beta CDR3 regions. The TCR CDR3 was amplified in a first-round RT-PCR using the HTBI primer set. TCRdb itself ran the multiplex PCR reads through MiXCR, one entry per CDR3 protein. The sample lists about 840,000 distinct CDR3 sequences, around 38% seen once, with approximately 8.7% in the top ten. V dropped 0 bases and J dropped 3 bases, with 16 bases sitting between them. The CDR3 length is 16 residues. The germline V gene encodes CDR1 SGDLS and CDR2 YYNGEE. Source material: blood. This TCR came from a man aged 18 to 30 with Graves' hyperthyroidism. The rearrangement links TRBV9 to TRBJ2-7; perhaps TRBD2 as D (6 bases). CDR3 nucleotides: TGTGCCAGCAGCGTAGGGGGCGGGATGGGGGACTACGAGCAGTACTTC. Residues: CASSVGGGMGDYEQYF.